Listed below are T cell receptor beta chains from one sample, sequenced in a study of human CD4 T cells and Enterobacteriaceae. The assay was immunoSEQ multiplex PCR, and TCRdb's table has in-frame clones only and misses some. This table has tens of thousands of clones, just under 85% appearing once. The sequencing input was memory CD4+ T cells from blood. The origin of the receptors is a human donor in good health. The conserved cysteine and the conserved F or W are not part of the CDR3 here. D genes are given only for firm matches. Size values are once, few and many counts, or a class for expanded clones, and some rows have none.

CDR3 length	clone size	V gene	J gene	D gene	CDR3 protein
15	NA	TRBV7-2	TRBJ2-6	NA	ASSSPRGSSGANVLT
12	NA	TRBV19	TRBJ2-1	TRBD2	ASRGASGSGEQF
13	NA	TRBV19	TRBJ2-3	NA	ASSTTQGTVDTQY
12	NA	TRBV5-4	TRBJ2-1	TRBD2	ASSLVREANEQF
10	few	TRBV2	TRBJ2-7	NA	ASKASAYEQY
12	NA	TRBV5-1	TRBJ2-7	TRBD1	ASSLERGLYEQY
10	NA	TRBV6-5	TRBJ2-7	NA	ASRAYGDEQY
11	NA	TRBV7-2	TRBJ2-4	NA	ASSSGPGNIQY
9	NA	TRBV28	TRBJ1-1	NA	ASSFNTEAF
11	NA	TRBV28	TRBJ1-2	NA	ASRPGPGRGYT
11	NA	TRBV19	TRBJ1-2	NA	ASSIQGRYGYT
11	NA	TRBV7-9	TRBJ2-7	NA	ASSSADRGEQY
13	NA	TRBV5-6	TRBJ1-1	TRBD1	ASSLAGQGYDEAF
10	NA	TRBV28	TRBJ2-7	NA	ASSFRVYEQY
9	NA	TRBV2	TRBJ2-3	NA	ASSEEGAQY
14	NA	TRBV28	TRBJ2-2	TRBD1	ASSTQQGRWTGELF
11	once	TRBV27	TRBJ1-2	TRBD1	ASSRQGALGYT
13	NA	TRBV10-2	TRBJ1-5	NA	ASSEFRQGNQPQH
12	NA	TRBV27	TRBJ1-3	NA	ASSSTRAGNTIY
12	NA	TRBV11-2	TRBJ2-5	TRBD2	ASSFQGGRETQY
11	NA	TRBV29-1	TRBJ2-1	TRBD2	SVEASGNHEQF
14	NA	TRBV2	TRBJ1-2	TRBD1	ASSIPGQGANYGYT
12	few	TRBV2	TRBJ2-7	NA	ASSVEGSSYEQY
15	NA	TRBV6-1	TRBJ2-7	TRBD2	ASSEGGGTSEFYEQY
9	NA	TRBV10-1	TRBJ2-7	TRBD1	ASSGQGATY
15	NA	TRBV5-4	TRBJ1-2	TRBD1	ASSYPPLQGSRHGYT
13	medium-sized	TRBV10-3	TRBJ1-2	TRBD1	AISGQGALTYGYT
12	NA	TRBV19	TRBJ1-5	TRBD1	ASSVDRGTQPQH
14	NA	TRBV10-3	TRBJ2-5	NA	AISGTREGSGETQY
11	NA	TRBV6-4	TRBJ1-1	NA	ASSAEINTEAF
11	once	TRBV29-1	TRBJ2-7	TRBD2	SVGTSGAYEQY
14	few	TRBV7-2	TRBJ1-6	TRBD1	ASSLYGGQFNSPLH
13	NA	TRBV27	TRBJ1-2	NA	ASSFNGDTAYGYT
16	few	TRBV5-5	TRBJ1-1	TRBD1	ASSFRTGGIFWNTEAF
12	NA	TRBV5-5	TRBJ2-5	TRBD1	ASSLQGQSETQY
12	NA	TRBV10-2	TRBJ2-5	TRBD2	ASWPSGTQETQY
14	once	TRBV5-4	TRBJ2-3	TRBD2	ASSLELAGTTDTQY
12	NA	TRBV28	TRBJ2-7	NA	ASSPGVGGYEQY
18	NA	TRBV5-4	TRBJ2-7	TRBD2	ASSFEFGTSGKVGYLEQY
9	NA	TRBV5-5	TRBJ1-1	NA	ASSFLTEAF
11	few	TRBV6-5	TRBJ2-7	TRBD2	ASRPTSFYEQY